This is a list of T cell receptor beta chains from one sample in a study of T cells after posttransplantation cyclophosphamide. Method: immunoSEQ multiplex PCR; TCRdb's copy keeps in-frame clones and lacks some. Reported are about 40,000 clones, none seen only once; the ten largest carry 3.5% to 5.5%. Sequencing used PBMCs. The receptors originated from a woman aged 50 to 60 in good health and a related stem cell transplant donor. CDR3s leave out the opening cysteine and the closing phenylalanine or tryptophan. Expanded clones get a size class; other rows say once, few or many, or leave the size out.

v_call	clone_size	j_call	cdr3_aa
TRBV18	many	TRBJ1-6	ASSPARGNSPLH
TRBV5-4	many	TRBJ2-2	AGRDRDRRTNTGELF
TRBV7-6	many	TRBJ2-3	ASSLKGRGGTDTQY
TRBV7-9	many	TRBJ2-1	ASSRLVVVGEQF
TRBV19	many	TRBJ2-7	ASSTRDSSYEQY
TRBV7-9	many	TRBJ2-2	ASSSSTGELF
TRBV6-1	many	TRBJ1-3	ASSEATGGSGNTIY
TRBV5-1	many	TRBJ1-1	ASSSGQGRTEAF
TRBV28	few	TRBJ2-1	ASSPVGRDRHEQF
TRBV14	-	TRBJ1-2	ASSQVITGSLFYGYT
TRBV2	few	TRBJ1-6	ASSAGDMAYIMDSPLH
TRBV11-2	many	TRBJ1-1	ASSHRRQGGTEAF
TRBV5-5	many	TRBJ1-2	ASSLGQAFSNYGYT
TRBV10-3	many	TRBJ1-2	ARRDRGNYGYT
TRBV6-1	many	TRBJ1-1	ASSETRNTEAF
TRBV6-1	-	TRBJ1-1	ASSRDSYTEAF
TRBV28	many	TRBJ1-5	ASSLSQGFNQPQH
TRBV18	many	TRBJ1-1	ASSRSGGPGPDGEAF
TRBV19	many	TRBJ2-7	ATTLGRVQY
TRBV6-5	many	TRBJ1-1	ATHRGMNTEAF
TRBV28	many	TRBJ1-1	ASRQSRQARDEAF
TRBV7-9	many	TRBJ1-4	ASSTDRGVEKLF